These T cell receptor beta chains were read from a single sample in a study of identical twins. In TCRdb, the 5' RACE reads were re-called with MiXCR into one record per CDR3 protein. This repertoire shows around 280,000 distinct CDR3 sequences, about 8.9% found once; its top ten account for roughly 2%. This same sample was also part of a study on yellow fever vaccine responses in identical twins.

The specimen was memory (CD45RO+) T cells sorted from blood. The receptors were gathered from a woman between 18 and 29 years old in good health. Both conserved end residues are part of each CDR3. D genes are given only for firm matches. Not every row has a clone size; where given, it reads once, few, many or a size class.

many,TRBV24-1,TRBJ1-1,-,CATMDALDTEAFF,TGTGCCACCATGGACGCCTTGGACACTGAAGCTTTCTTT
-,TRBV20-1,TRBJ1-6,-,CSARDEAGASSPLHF,TGCAGTGCTAGAGATGAAGCAGGGGCGAGTTCACCCCTCCACTTT
few,TRBV9,TRBJ1-6,-,CASSAQSNSPLHF,TGTGCCAGCAGCGCCCAGTCGAATTCACCCCTCCACTTT
few,TRBV7-3,TRBJ2-2,TRBD2,CASSPLFGGLAGITGELFF,TGTGCCAGCAGCCCCCTATTCGGGGGGTTGGCGGGGATCACCGGGGAGCTGTTTTTT
many,TRBV7-8,TRBJ1-1,TRBD1,CASRLFQGDTEAFF,TGTGCCAGCAGACTATTCCAGGGGGACACTGAAGCTTTCTTT
few,TRBV27,TRBJ2-7,-,CASSLQGPQPYEQYF,TGTGCCAGCAGTTTGCAGGGGCCCCAGCCCTACGAGCAGTACTTC
few,TRBV28,TRBJ2-1,-,CASRVGASAPYNEQFF,TGTGCCAGCAGGGTAGGGGCAAGCGCCCCGTACAATGAGCAGTTCTTC
few,TRBV20-1,TRBJ1-3,TRBD1,CSARPGQGANTIYF,TGCAGTGCTAGACCGGGACAGGGGGCTAACACCATATATTTT
many,TRBV7-2,TRBJ2-6,TRBD1,CASSSGGYYSGANVLTF,TGTGCCAGCAGCTCAGGGGGCTACTACTCTGGGGCCAACGTCCTGACTTTC
few,TRBV9,TRBJ1-2,-,CASSVNYGYTF,TGTGCCAGCAGCGTAAACTATGGCTACACCTTC